Below are 30 T cell receptor beta chains sequenced from a single sample in a study of blood T cell repertoires in COVID-19. Clones were sequenced by immunoSEQ multiplex PCR, and TCRdb holds only the in-frame ones, with some missing. Of hundreds of thousands of clones listed, 85% to 90% were seen once; the top ten hold less than 4.5%. Input material: PBMCs or T cells enriched from blood (not recorded which). These receptors were obtained from a man aged 30-40 years who had recovered from COVID-19.

The genes are TRBV5-1 and TRBJ2-3; TRBD2 matches at 8 bases. CDR1 is SGHRS and CDR2 is YFSETQ in the germline V gene. V was pared by 4 bases and J by 4 bases, with 11 bases of the junction left unmatched. This CDR3 spans 16 amino acids. The CDR3 DNA sequence: TGCGCCAGCAGCCCTCCAATAGCGGGAATCGCAGATACGCAGTATTTT. Translated, it gives CASSPPIAGIADTQYF. Variable domain in full (rest from reference TRBV5-1 and TRBJ2-3): KAGVTQTPRYLIKTRGQQVTLSCSPISGHRSVSWYQQTPGQGLQFLFEYFSETQRNKGNFPGRFSGRQFSNSRSEMNVSTLELGDSALYLCASSPPIAGIADTQYFGPGTRLTVL.

The CDR3 nucleotides read TGTGCCAGCAGGAGAGACAGAAACACTGAAGCTTTCTTT. Its translation is CASRRDRNTEAFF. The chain employs TRBV2 and TRBJ1-1; TRBD1 is a possible D gene (5 bases). V dropped 6 bases and J dropped 2 bases, with 10 bases sitting between them. Germline assignment: CDR1 SNHLY and CDR2 FYNNEI. This CDR3 contains 13 residues.

This clone was detected many times. The DNA for the CDR3 is TGTGCCAGCAGCTCTGGACAGAATACTAATGAAAAACTGTTTTTT. This gives the protein CASSSGQNTNEKLFF. The rearrangement links TRBV5-5 to TRBJ1-4, with D perhaps matching TRBD1 (6 bases). This CDR3 has 15 residues. Looked up from germline, CDR1 is SGHKS and CDR2 is YYEKEE (reference sequence). Trimming removed 3 bases from V and 2 bases from J, with 11 bases in between.

This clone was observed many times. CDR3 DNA sequence: TGTGCCAGCACTCCGTACGGGACATCCAAATCACCCCTCCACTTT. It yields the protein CASTPYGTSKSPLHF. The chain recombines TRBV28 with TRBJ1-6, with a possible D match to TRBD1 (6 bases). Germline CDR1 and CDR2: MDHEN and SYDVKM. CDR3 size: 15 residues. The V end lost 7 bases, the J end lost 10 bases, and 20 bases lay between the germline ends.

The chain uses TRBV6-1 and TRBJ2-3; the D gene is possibly TRBD2 (7 bases). In germline, CDR1 is MNHNS, CDR2 SASEGT. Trimming took off 3 bases at V and 6 bases at J, with 13 bases between the two ends. This CDR3 contains 14 residues. The CDR3 DNA follows: TGTGCCAGCAGTGAGGATAGGGGGGGGGATACGCAGTATTTT. Amino acid sequence: CASSEDRGGDTQYF.

CDR3 in amino acids: CASSEWEAGKEDTIYF. In DNA, the CDR3 is TGTGCCAGCAGTGAATGGGAGGCGGGGAAAGAAGACACCATATATTTT. The J gene is TRBJ1-3, the V gene TRBV25-1, with D hard to call. Per the germline V gene, CDR1 is MGHDK and CDR2 is SYGVNS. V was cut by 1 base and J by 8 bases, with 18 bases left in between. The CDR3 spans 16 residues. Full variable domain (outside the CDR3, taken from reference TRBV25-1 and TRBJ1-3): EADIYQTPRYLVIGTGKKITLECSQTMGHDKMYWYQQDPGMELHLIHYSYGVNSTEKGDLSSESTVSRIRTEHFPLTLESARPSHTSQYLCASSEWEAGKEDTIYFGEGSWLTVV.

The V and J genes are TRBV5-1 and TRBJ2-5; 9 nucleotides line up with TRBD1. Trimming took 2 bases from V and 3 from J; bases not matched to a gene: 2. The CDR3 length is 14 residues. Germline-derived CDR1 and CDR2 are SGHRS and YFSETQ. The DNA for the CDR3 is TGCGCCAGCAGCTTAGGGACAGGGAAAGAGACCCAGTACTTC. Translated: CASSLGTGKETQYF.

V usage is TRBV7-9 and J usage is TRBJ1-1; D might be TRBD1 (6 bases). Germline values: CDR1 SEHNR, CDR2 FQNEAQ (reference sequence). This CDR3 is built from 13 residues. Trimming took 0 bases from V and 11 from J, leaving 13 bases between them. The CDR3 DNA follows: TGTGCCAGCAGCTTAGCTCGACAGGTTGGGGCTTTCTTT. Protein product: CASSLARQVGAFF.

The V call is TRBV10-2, the J call TRBJ1-5; 7 bases are shared with TRBD1. The CDR3 is made up of 14 amino acids. From germline, CDR1 is WSHSY and CDR2 SAAADI. V lost 4 bases to trimming and J lost 1 base; unmatched junction nucleotides: 1. The CDR3 DNA reads TGCGCCAGCAGTGGACAGGGCAGCAATCAGCCCCAGCATTTT. Translated: CASSGQGSNQPQHF.

The V gene is TRBV19, the J gene TRBJ1-5, with D unresolved. Germline-derived CDR1 and CDR2 are LNHDA and SQIVND (reference sequence). The CDR3 consists of 15 residues. Trimming left V 1 base short and J 2 bases short, with 9 bases between. The chain's CDR3 is CASSIGGFGNQPQHF. In nucleotides, the CDR3 is TGTGCCAGTAGTATAGGAGGGTTTGGCAATCAGCCCCAGCATTTT.

The rearrangement uses TRBV5-1 and TRBJ2-7; TRBD1 matches 7 bases. Trimming cost V 7 bases and J 3 bases; bases outside gene matches: 7. Germline values: CDR1 SGHRS, CDR2 YFSETQ. The CDR3 runs 13 residues. CDR3 sequence: CASGEGQSYEQYF. CDR3 sequence (DNA): TGCGCCAGCGGAGAGGGACAGAGCTACGAGCAGTACTTC. Variable domain in full (rest from reference TRBV5-1 and TRBJ2-7): KAGVTQTPRYLIKTRGQQVTLSCSPISGHRSVSWYQQTPGQGLQFLFEYFSETQRNKGNFPGRFSGRQFSNSRSEMNVSTLELGDSALYLCASGEGQSYEQYFGPGTRLTVT.

This clone appeared a few times. This chain links TRBV19 with TRBJ1-1; no clear D gene. Germline lookup yields CDR1 LNHDA and CDR2 SQIVND (reference sequence). This CDR3 has 14 amino acids. V was shortened by 5 bases and J by 4 bases, with 14 bases between the two germline ends. Written as DNA, the CDR3 is TGTGCCAGTAGTTCCTCGTGGAGTGCCACTGAAGCTTTCTTT. Amino acid sequence: CASSSSWSATEAFF.

The CDR3 region has the DNA TGTGCCACCAGCCCCCGAGAAGGACAGGGAAGAGAAAAACTGTTTTTT. Amino acids: CATSPREGQGREKLFF. The chain carries TRBV24-1 and TRBJ1-4; the match to TRBD1 covers 8 bases. The CDR3 has 16 amino acids. Germline CDR1 is KGHDR and CDR2 is SFDVKD. V shed 7 bases and J 8 bases; nucleotides not matched to a gene: 14.

This clone was recorded once. The chain uses TRBV18 and TRBJ1-1, with D uncertain. The CDR3 runs 14 residues. Germline assignment: CDR1 KGHSH and CDR2 LQKENI. Trimming cost V 6 bases and J 2 bases, with 13 bases left between them. CDR3: CASSQMGRNTEAFF. CDR3 in DNA: TGTGCCAGCTCTCAAATGGGGAGAAACACTGAAGCTTTCTTT.

This clone showed up just a few times. This chain uses TRBV19 with TRBJ1-6; D gene uncertain. Germline CDR1 and CDR2: LNHDA and SQIVND (reference sequence). Trimming left V 6 bases short and J 3 bases short, with 12 bases between. There are 15 residues in the CDR3. CDR3 bases: TGTGCCAGTAGCATACGGGATTACTATAATTCACCCCTCCACTTT. Translating it yields CASSIRDYYNSPLHF.

The rearrangement joins TRBV30 to TRBJ2-4, with 11 nucleotides matching TRBD1. This CDR3 has 18 residues. Looked up from germline, CDR1 is GTSNPN and CDR2 is SVGIG (reference sequence). V lost 3 bases and J lost 1; bases outside the gene matches: 11. The DNA for the CDR3 is TGTGCCTGGAGGGAAGTACGGACAGGGGGCCGGGCCAAAAACATTCAGTACTTC. It codes for CAWREVRTGGRAKNIQYF.

This clone has a handful of counts. The rearrangement uses TRBV6-5 and TRBJ2-7; TRBD1 agrees at 9 bases. Germline-derived CDR1 and CDR2 are MNHEY and SVGAGI. CDR3 length: 14 residues. J gave up 6 bases and V 6 bases, and 9 bases lay outside the gene matches. The CDR3 here is CASRLDRGRAEQYF. DNA of the CDR3: TGTGCCAGCAGGTTGGACAGGGGAAGGGCCGAGCAGTACTTC.

In DNA form, the CDR3 reads TGCGCCAGCAGCCAAGATCGGGGGGGAGGCGGGGAGCTGTTTTTT. Encoded protein: CASSQDRGGGGELFF. The gene calls are TRBV4-1 and TRBJ2-2; 8 positions agree with TRBD2. There are 15 residues in the CDR3. From germline, CDR1 is MGHRA and CDR2 YSYEKL. J gave up 7 bases and V 0 bases, and 4 bases lay outside the gene matches.

The chain employs TRBV27 and TRBJ2-1, with TRBD2 matching 13 bases. The germline gives CDR1 MNHEY, CDR2 SMNVEV (reference sequence). V shed 5 bases, J shed 8 bases, and the junction held 9 bases outside the gene matches. The CDR3 consists of 16 residues. The CDR3 DNA reads as TGTGCCAGCAGTGTCCTACTAGCGGGAGGGATATATGAGCAGTTCTTC. Amino acids: CASSVLLAGGIYEQFF.

This clone has a single count. The genes are TRBV6-1 and TRBJ2-1; 12 positions agree with TRBD2. Germline CDR1 and CDR2: MNHNS and SASEGT. The J segment lost 4 bases and the V segment lost 3 bases, leaving 1 base of the junction unmatched. This CDR3 is 15 amino acids long. The CDR3 sequence: CASSETSGRYNEQFF. CDR3 DNA: TGTGCCAGCAGTGAGACTAGCGGGAGATACAATGAGCAGTTCTTC.

V usage is TRBV2 and J usage is TRBJ2-7; 7 bases are shared with TRBD1. This CDR3 comprises 14 residues. Trimming removed 6 bases from V and 2 bases from J; junction bases left unmatched: 7. Looked up from germline, CDR1 is SNHLY and CDR2 is FYNNEI. The CDR3 DNA is TGTGCCAGCAGCGCCGCGACAGGGCCCTACGAGCAGTACTTC. This codes for CASSAATGPYEQYF.

This clone came up once. The V gene is TRBV4-2, the J gene TRBJ1-1; D is perhaps TRBD1 (5 bases). Trimming left V 1 base short and J 0 bases short, with 9 bases between. Germline values: CDR1 LGHNA, CDR2 YNFKEQ. The CDR3 loop spans 15 amino acids. The CDR3, as DNA: TGTGCCAGCAGCCAAGGAGGGGAGGTGAACACTGAAGCTTTCTTT. This sequence encodes CASSQGGEVNTEAFF.

The rearrangement uses TRBV5-1 and TRBJ2-2; possibly TRBD1 for D (5 bases). The germline gives CDR1 SGHRS, CDR2 YFSETQ. V was shortened by 2 bases and J by 4 bases, with 12 bases between the two germline ends. The CDR3 consists of 15 residues. The CDR3 loop is CASSFPGAFTGELFF. The CDR3 bases are TGCGCCAGCAGCTTCCCTGGGGCGTTCACCGGGGAGCTGTTTTTT.

This sequence joins TRBV5-5 and TRBJ1-2, with D uncertain. The germline gives CDR1 SGHKS, CDR2 YYEKEE (reference sequence). V lost 1 base and J lost 1, with 5 bases in between. The CDR3 sequence is 13 residues long. The CDR3 reads CASSLSFNYGYTF. CDR3 sequence (DNA): TGTGCCAGCAGCTTGTCGTTTAACTATGGCTACACCTTC.

V gene TRBV19 combines with J gene TRBJ2-4; D not certain. V was pared by 0 bases and J by 5 bases, with 8 bases between. The CDR3 totals 14 residues. Germline V gene sequence: CDR1 LNHDA, CDR2 SQIVND (reference sequence). CDR3 DNA sequence: TGTGCCAGTAGTATAGAGGGTAGCCAAAACATTCAGTACTTC. This gives the protein CASSIEGSQNIQYF.

This rearrangement joins TRBV2 to TRBJ1-1; D gene unclear. The CDR3 is 12 amino acids. V lost 4 bases and J lost 7, with 10 bases in between. Germline V gene sequence: CDR1 SNHLY, CDR2 FYNNEI. The CDR3 DNA reads TGTGCCAGCAGTGCGGAGCGCCGTGAAGCTTTCTTT. Translated, it gives CASSAERREAFF.

The chain links TRBV7-2 to TRBJ2-1; 10 bases fit TRBD2. Trimming cost V 5 bases and J 6 bases; bases outside gene matches: 13. This CDR3 has 17 residues. Per germline, CDR1 SGHTA and CDR2 FQGNSA. CDR3 loop: CASSPSEASGRLNEQFF. The DNA of the CDR3 is TGTGCCAGCAGCCCAAGTGAAGCTAGCGGGAGACTCAATGAGCAGTTCTTC.

The chain links TRBV5-6 to TRBJ2-7; TRBD1 agrees at 8 bases. The CDR3 covers 14 residues. From germline, CDR1 is SGHDT and CDR2 YYEEEE. V lost 1 base to trimming and J lost 3 bases; unmatched junction nucleotides: 3. CDR3 amino acids: CASSLSGGGYEQYF. The CDR3 coding sequence is TGTGCCAGCAGCTTGTCAGGGGGCGGCTACGAGCAGTACTTC.

In regard to this clone: Other nucleotide sequences in the sample specify the same CDR3. V gene TRBV18 combines with J gene TRBJ1-1; no reliable D call. Trimming took 3 bases from V and 0 from J, leaving 5 bases between them. The germline CDR1 and CDR2 sequences are KGHSH and LQKENI. The CDR3 is 13 amino acids. CDR3 sequence: CASSPDMNTEAFF. CDR3 DNA: TGTGCCAGCTCACCCGACATGAACACTGAAGCTTTCTTT.

The chain joins TRBV7-2 to TRBJ1-1; D unclear. The CDR3 is made up of 14 amino acids. CDR1 and CDR2 (germline): SGHTA, FQGNSA. V was clipped by 1 base and J by 3 bases, with 9 bases between them. CDR3: CASSLGFGDTEAFF. The CDR3 DNA sequence: TGTGCCAGCAGCTTAGGGTTCGGTGACACTGAAGCTTTCTTT. Combining the CDR3 with reference TRBV7-2 and TRBJ1-1 gives the whole variable domain GAGVSQSPSNKVTEKGKDVELRCDPISGHTALYWYRQSLGQGLEFLIYFQGNSAPDKSGLPSDRFSAERTGGSVSTLTIQRTQQEDSAVYLCASSLGFGDTEAFFGQGTRLTVV.